This TCR beta chain stems from a study of T cell responses to AZD1222 COVID-19 vaccine. Study context: Whether given at about 4 or about 12 weeks, second doses were pooled. Broader study findings: Repertoires in all cases were sampled only once the peak T cell response had passed. Most donors were white British, females outnumbered males, and clonal diversity was possibly underestimated. Only a handful of AZD1222 recipients were seropositive at baseline.

Germline assignment: CDR1 SGDLS and CDR2 YYNGEE. The CDR3 contains 17 residues. With V trimmed by 1 base and J by 7 bases, 13 bases remained unmatched. Remarks on this clone: Its antigen remains unknown.

TCRdb's copy holds only in-frame clones and misses some; the assay was immunoSEQ multiplex PCR. Among approximately 190,000 clones listed, about nine tenths were seen once. The V gene is TRBV9, the J gene TRBJ2-1; 8 bases align to TRBD1. This sequence was found in an adult in good health. Source: peripheral blood, taken on day 0 of AZD1222 vaccination. CDR3 sequence reads: CASSVTQDRVGRNEQFF. The CDR3 DNA reads as TGTGCCAGCAGCGTAACCCAGGACAGGGTAGGGAGGAATGAGCAGTTCTTC.